The 31 T cell receptor beta chains below were found in one sample sequenced in a study of T cell clonotyping in hematopoietic cell transplantation. Libraries were prepared by immunoSEQ multiplex PCR; TCRdb keeps only in-frame clonotypes and omits some of them. The sample lists 9,000 to 15,000 clones; 89% were seen once. The sequenced sample consisted of peripheral blood mononuclear cells. The receptor set was obtained from a human donor who either received an allogeneic hematopoietic cell transplant for a myeloid malignancy or was a related donor (not recorded which). Some clones in this sample may be carry-over from other donors' samples.

In this sample, this clone turned up once. The V call is TRBV5-6, the J call TRBJ1-1; D gene unclear. The V end lost 0 bases, the J end lost 2 bases, and 11 bases lay between the germline ends. The CDR3 covers 15 residues. Germline CDR1 is SGHDT and CDR2 is YYEEEE. DNA for the CDR3: TGTGCCAGCAGCTTGGTTGCGACCTTTAACACTGAAGCTTTCTTT. The encoded protein is CASSLVATFNTEAFF. The variable domain in full, completed from reference TRBV5-6 and TRBJ1-1, reads DAGVTQSPTHLIKTRGQQVTLRCSPKSGHDTVSWYQQALGQGPQFIFQYYEEEERQRGNFPDRFSGHQFPNYSSELNVNALLLGDSALYLCASSLVATFNTEAFFGQGTRLTVV.

This chain connects TRBV6-5 to TRBJ1-3; D is perhaps TRBD1 (5 bases). This CDR3 comprises 13 residues. Germline V gene sequence: CDR1 MNHEY, CDR2 SVGAGI. V was cut by 7 bases and J by 4 bases, with 11 bases left in between. CDR3 residues: CASTRTRGNTIYF. The CDR3 DNA sequence: TGTGCCAGCACCCGGACACGGGGAAACACCATATATTTT.

The gene calls are TRBV30 and TRBJ2-5; 7 bases are a match to TRBD2. Per the germline V gene, CDR1 is GTSNPN and CDR2 is SVGIG (reference sequence). CDR3 length: 14 residues. The V and J ends lost 2 bases and 5 bases, in that order; junction bases with no gene match: 8. The CDR3 nucleotides read TGTGCCTGGAGTTTAGTGGGGGGGTCCGAGACCCAGTACTTC. It encodes CAWSLVGGSETQYF. The full variable domain, in which reference TRBV30 and TRBJ2-5 provide the parts outside the CDR3, is SQTIHQWPATLVQPVGSPLSLECTVEGTSNPNLYWYRQAAGRGLQLLFYSVGIGQISSEVPQNLSASRPQDRQFILSSKKLLLSDSGFYLCAWSLVGGSETQYFGPGTRLLVL.

The chain joins TRBV4-2 to TRBJ1-6; D ambiguous. The germline CDR1 and CDR2 sequences are LGHNA and YNFKEQ. V lost 1 base and J 6 bases, leaving 4 bases between the germline ends. The CDR3 runs to 13 residues. The CDR3 DNA sequence: TGTGCCAGCAGCCAAGCGGTTAATTCACCCCTCCACTTT. Amino acids: CASSQAVNSPLHF.

V gene TRBV12-5 combines with J gene TRBJ2-5; TRBD1 agrees at 9 bases. V lost 5 bases and J lost 4; bases outside the gene matches: 2. The CDR3 runs to 13 residues. Germline CDR1 reads LGHNT; CDR2 reads FRNRAP. CDR3 DNA sequence: TGTGCTAGTGGTCTGGGACAGGGAGAGACCCAGTACTTC. Amino acids: CASGLGQGETQYF.

The chain has TRBV9 and TRBJ2-5, with 13 bases that match TRBD2. CDR1 is SGDLS, CDR2 YYNGEE, per germline. This CDR3 has 17 amino acids. After removal of 3 bases from V and 0 bases from J, the junction contained 5 bases not matched to a gene. CDR3 loop: CASSAGLAGEYQETQYF. The CDR3 DNA reads as TGTGCCAGCAGCGCCGGACTAGCGGGGGAGTACCAAGAGACCCAGTACTTC.

The chain recombines TRBV27 with TRBJ2-1; D is possibly TRBD1 (6 bases). Trimming shortened V by 3 bases and J by 4 bases, and 10 bases separated the two germline ends. The germline gives CDR1 MNHEY, CDR2 SMNVEV (reference sequence). The CDR3 is 14 residues long. This CDR3 reads CASSFRDIYNEQFF. The CDR3 region has the DNA TGTGCCAGCAGTTTCCGGGACATTTACAATGAGCAGTTCTTC.

J is TRBJ2-5 and V is TRBV5-1, with D uncertain. The ends were cut back, 0 bases at V and 4 bases at J, with 13 bases in the middle. The CDR3 spans 15 residues. CDR1 is SGHRS, CDR2 YFSETQ, per germline. The CDR3 DNA reads TGCGCCAGCAGCTTGGCTCCGGCCATGGGAGAGACCCAGTACTTC. It codes for CASSLAPAMGETQYF.

This chain links TRBV7-2 with TRBJ1-3; D ambiguous. This CDR3 comprises 13 residues. CDR1 and CDR2 from the germline V gene are SGHTA and FQGNSA. V was clipped by 5 bases and J by 10 bases, with 15 bases between them. The CDR3 DNA sequence: TGTGCCAGCAGCCCGGACGAGTTGAGTACCATATATTTT. Protein product: CASSPDELSTIYF.

The chain is built from TRBV19 and TRBJ1-2; D unclear. Germline loops: CDR1 LNHDA, CDR2 SQIVND (reference sequence). The ends were cut back, 2 bases at V and 13 bases at J, with 14 bases in the middle. This CDR3 is 12 amino acids long. The CDR3 DNA reads TGTGCCAGTAGTATATGGGGAGGCCCGGGCACCTTC. Translation gives CASSIWGGPGTF.

This chain links TRBV9 with TRBJ2-1; D possibly corresponds to TRBD2 (6 bases). In germline, CDR1 is SGDLS, CDR2 YYNGEE. CDR3 length: 13 amino acids. The germline V and J ends were trimmed by 0 bases and 7 bases, with 8 bases remaining between them. The CDR3 region has the DNA TGTGCCAGCAGCGTAGAGGCGGGGAATGAGCAGTTCTTC. Protein: CASSVEAGNEQFF.

V usage is TRBV6-5 and J usage is TRBJ1-1; D may be TRBD1 (6 bases). The CDR3 totals 13 residues. V lost 2 bases and J 5 bases, leaving 9 bases between the germline ends. The germline V gene has CDR1 MNHEY and CDR2 SVGAGI. The DNA of the CDR3 is TGTGCCAGCAGTTACCCGGGGACAACTGAAGCTTTCTTT. Translated, it gives CASSYPGTTEAFF.

The gene calls are TRBV6-5 and TRBJ1-2; the match to TRBD1 covers 10 bases. Per the germline V gene, CDR1 is MNHEY and CDR2 is SVGAGI. This CDR3 has 14 residues. Trimming took 1 base from V and 7 from J; bases not matched to a gene: 3. In DNA, the CDR3 is TGTGCCAGCAGTTACTTACGGACAGGGGGTGGCTACACCTTC. Translation: CASSYLRTGGGYTF.

The chain combines TRBV7-8 with TRBJ2-3; 12 positions match TRBD2. With 3 bases clipped from V and 3 bases from J, the junction kept 7 bases outside the gene matches. CDR1 is SGHVS and CDR2 is FQNEAQ in the germline V gene. The CDR3 is 17 residues long. The CDR3 sequence is CASSFARTSGETDTQYF. CDR3 DNA: TGTGCCAGCAGCTTTGCTCGGACTAGCGGGGAGACAGATACGCAGTATTTT.

The count of this clone is one. Germline is not matched at one junction end, which may reflect a read error. The rearrangement uses TRBV7-7 and TRBJ2-1; TRBD2 matches at 11 bases. CDR1 is SSHAT and CDR2 is FNYEAQ in the germline V gene (reference sequence). The CDR3 covers 14 residues. CDR3 in DNA: TGTGCTAGCAGCTTAGTGCCTAGCGGGGGGACCCAGTTCTTC. Its protein is CASSLVPSGGTQFF.

The gene calls are TRBV7-2 and TRBJ2-7; TRBD1 agrees at 7 bases. Germline CDR1 is SGHTA and CDR2 is FQGNSA. The CDR3 is made up of 16 amino acids. V dropped 6 bases and J dropped 0; count of bases not matched to a gene: 11. For the CDR3, the DNA is TGTGCCAGCAGTAGTTGGACAGGTCCCTCCTCCTACGAGCAGTACTTC. This gives the protein CASSSWTGPSSYEQYF.

V gene TRBV5-4 combines with J gene TRBJ2-5; D is uncertain. Trimming stripped 4 bases from V and 5 bases from J, with 15 bases between. The length of the CDR3 is 14 residues. CDR1 and CDR2 (germline): SGHNT, YYREEE (reference sequence). Here the CDR3 reads CASSVKGVPETQYF. As DNA, the CDR3 is TGTGCCAGCAGCGTGAAGGGCGTCCCGGAGACCCAGTACTTC.

The chain recombines TRBV6-5 with TRBJ1-4; D possibly corresponds to TRBD1 (6 bases). V lost 3 bases, J lost 2 bases, and 10 bases lay in between. The CDR3 consists of 15 residues. Germline lookup yields CDR1 MNHEY and CDR2 SVGAGI. The CDR3 region has the DNA TGTGCCAGCAGTTATATCAGGGGTACTAATGAAAAACTGTTTTTT. This gives the protein CASSYIRGTNEKLFF.

This clone was picked up one time. The J gene is TRBJ2-3, the V gene TRBV7-3; D is possibly TRBD2 (5 bases). V was trimmed by 2 bases and J by 1 base, leaving 10 bases between them. The germline V gene has CDR1 SGHTA and CDR2 FQGTGA. This CDR3 comprises 15 residues. CDR3 coding DNA: TGTGCCAGCAGCTTAGGAGGTAGCGGCACAGATACGCAGTATTTT. Its translation is CASSLGGSGTDTQYF.

This rearrangement joins TRBV9 to TRBJ1-4, with TRBD1 identical over 7 bases. The CDR3 totals 16 residues. With 4 bases clipped from V and 7 bases from J, the junction kept 13 bases outside the gene matches. Germline V CDR1 and CDR2: SGDLS, YYNGEE. CDR3 sequence (DNA): TGTGCCAGCAGCCCGAGGGGAGGACAGGTTGGTGAAAAACTGTTTTTT. Its protein product is CASSPRGGQVGEKLFF.

The rearrangement uses TRBV19 and TRBJ2-1; 9 bases align to TRBD1. The CDR3 is 15 amino acids. CDR1 is LNHDA, CDR2 SQIVND, per germline (reference sequence). Trimming took 7 bases from V and 5 from J; bases not matched to a gene: 9. The CDR3 sequence is CASKVGTGSDNEQFF. CDR3 coding DNA: TGTGCCAGTAAGGTCGGGACAGGGAGCGACAATGAGCAGTTCTTC.

Only a few counts were recorded for this clone. The chain links TRBV4-1 to TRBJ2-1; D may be TRBD1 or TRBD2 (5 bases each). Germline lookup yields CDR1 MGHRA and CDR2 YSYEKL. This CDR3 region has 12 residues. Trimming took 2 bases from V and 8 from J, leaving 7 bases between them. The CDR3 sequence is CASSQRDHEQFF. In nucleotides, the CDR3 is TGCGCCAGCAGCCAAAGGGACCATGAGCAGTTCTTC.

This clone was seen more than once but under ten times. This sequence joins TRBV5-8 and TRBJ1-2; D is ambiguous. Between the trimmed V and J ends, which lost 4 bases and 1 base, there was a span of 8 bases. Looked up from germline, CDR1 is SGHTS and CDR2 is YDEGEE. The length of the CDR3 is 13 residues. The CDR3 is CASSLGYNYGYTF. The CDR3 DNA reads TGTGCCAGCAGCCTGGGGTATAACTATGGCTACACCTTC.

This chain connects TRBV7-2 to TRBJ2-7; unclear D gene. CDR1 and CDR2 (germline): SGHTA, FQGNSA. This CDR3 has 16 residues. V lost 0 bases, J lost 0 bases, and 12 bases lay in between. CDR3 loop: CASSLARRPSSYEQYF. The CDR3 DNA sequence: TGTGCCAGCAGCTTAGCACGGCGGCCAAGCTCCTACGAGCAGTACTTC.

J is TRBJ2-5 and V is TRBV5-1, with D possibly being TRBD1 (6 bases). The CDR3 is 12 residues long. Germline V CDR1 and CDR2: SGHRS, YFSETQ. Trimming removed 7 bases at V and 4 bases at J, with 11 bases between. The CDR3 DNA reads as TGCGCCAGCCAGGGCAGGGGAGAGACCCAGTACTTC. Protein sequence: CASQGRGETQYF.

The chain is built from TRBV5-4 and TRBJ1-2, with TRBD1 matching over 7 bases. V gave up 0 bases and J gave up 1 base; unmatched junction bases: 6. This CDR3 is 16 amino acids long. Germline loops: CDR1 SGHNT, CDR2 YYREEE (reference sequence). CDR3 in amino acids: CASSLARTGVNYGYTF. For the CDR3, the DNA is TGTGCCAGCAGCTTGGCCCGGACAGGAGTTAACTATGGCTACACCTTC.

The chain links TRBV11-2 to TRBJ2-1, with 8 bases lining up with TRBD2. CDR1 and CDR2 (germline): SGHAT, FQNNGV. The length of the CDR3 is 15 residues. J lost 7 bases, V lost 1 base, and 6 bases had no gene match. Here the CDR3 DNA reads TGTGCCAGCAGCTTAGCGGGGGGGCCTCTAAATGAGCAGTTCTTC. It specifies CASSLAGGPLNEQFF.

The CDR3 nucleotides are TGTGCCAGCAGTGACTCGCTCCAGGGGGCAGATACGCAGTATTTT. This codes for CASSDSLQGADTQYF. The chain is built from TRBV6-4 and TRBJ2-3, with 7 bases aligning to TRBD1. CDR3 length equals 15 residues. J lost 4 bases, V lost 0 bases, and 4 bases had no gene match. CDR1 is MRHNA, CDR2 SNTAGT, per germline.

The CDR3 loop reads CASSQELGRGNQPQHF. DNA of the CDR3: TGCGCCAGCAGCCAAGAGTTAGGCAGGGGGAATCAGCCCCAGCATTTT. The chain links TRBV4-3 to TRBJ1-5, with TRBD1 identical over 7 bases. Germline V gene sequence: CDR1 LGHNA, CDR2 YSLEER. The CDR3 covers 16 residues. Trimming at V came to 0 bases and at J to 4 bases, leaving 6 bases not matched to a gene.

CDR3 loop: CASSLGSGSLATNEKLFF. The DNA for the CDR3 is TGCGCCAGCAGCTTGGGCTCGGGATCCCTCGCAACTAATGAAAAACTGTTTTTT. The V gene is TRBV5-1, the J gene TRBJ1-4; the D is unclear. Germline assignment: CDR1 SGHRS and CDR2 YFSETQ. The ends were cut back, 0 bases at V and 0 bases at J, with 15 bases in the middle. The CDR3 runs to 18 residues.

The chain combines TRBV18 with TRBJ2-3; D ambiguous. This CDR3 has 15 amino acids. With 0 bases removed from V and 1 base from J, the gap between germline ends came to 8 bases. Looked up from germline, CDR1 is KGHSH and CDR2 is LQKENI. The CDR3, as DNA: TGTGCCAGCTCACCACCCCGCCAAGGCACAGATACGCAGTATTTT. Translated, it gives CASSPPRQGTDTQYF.